This TCR beta chain was captured by sequencing in a study of cytomegalovirus exposure and HLA in healthy donors. Study observations and caveats: In a later analysis, HLA-associated TCR beta chains were more clonally expanded than equally common others. A later analysis linked a missense DCLRE1C variant to TCR beta V- and J-gene trimming. Previously analyzed data showed that most TCR beta V segments were productive at a frequency of about 87% or about 30%.

Trimming stripped 0 bases from V and 0 bases from J, with 3 bases between. From germline, CDR1 is SGDLS and CDR2 YYNGEE. CDR3 size: 14 residues. A multiplex PCR was run with 60 Vbeta primers and 13 Jbeta primers. The assay was immunoSEQ multiplex PCR, and TCRdb's table has in-frame clones only and misses some. The top ten clones hold under 1.5% of a sample with about 150,000 clones, roughly 80% of them seen once. Worth noting for this clone: What it binds is unknown.

Sequenced input: PBMCs. This TCR came from a young man in good health and CMV-seronegative. The chain links TRBV9 to TRBJ2-2; D is undetermined. Written as DNA, the CDR3 is TGTGCCAGCAGCGTAGCTGCGAACACCGGGGAGCTGTTTTTT. Translation gives CASSVAANTGELFF.